These 22 T cell receptor beta chains originate from one sample sequenced in a study of shared clonotypes between healthy human individuals. This table comes from immunoSEQ multiplex PCR, and its TCRdb copy is limited to in-frame clones, with some not included. The data show 2,500,000 or so clones, roughly 90% seen once. The source material was naive CD4+ T cells from PBMCs. The subset: CD45RA+ positively selected. These receptors all come from a man younger than 30 in good health. Some clones in this sample may be carry-over from other donors' samples.

V and J are TRBV6-5 and TRBJ2-7; TRBD1 matches at 8 bases. V lost 4 bases, J lost 3 bases, and 8 bases stayed unmatched. This CDR3 contains 15 residues. Germline CDR1 and CDR2: MNHEY and SVGAGI. CDR3: CASSSRRTGRYEQYF. The CDR3 bases are TGTGCCAGCAGTTCCCGCCGGACAGGGCGCTACGAGCAGTACTTC.

This chain connects TRBV7-9 to TRBJ1-1, with TRBD1 as a possible D gene (6 bases). V was cut by 4 bases and J by 5 bases, with 20 bases left in between. The CDR3 has 16 amino acids. Germline values: CDR1 SEHNR, CDR2 FQNEAQ (reference sequence). In DNA form, the CDR3 reads TGTGCCAGCAGCTCGTACCGAGACAGGTTGGGTACTGAAGCTTTCTTT. The encoded protein is CASSSYRDRLGTEAFF.

The chain is built from TRBV18 and TRBJ1-4; D gene ambiguous. Germline V CDR1 and CDR2: KGHSH, LQKENI. CDR3 length: 15 residues. Trimming removed 1 base from V and 2 bases from J, with 8 bases in between. CDR3 nucleotide sequence: TGTGCCAGCTCACCACAAAAAGCCACTAATGAAAAACTGTTTTTT. Its translation: CASSPQKATNEKLFF.

CDR3 in amino acids: CASRTSGGGETQYF. CDR3 bases: TGTGCCAGCAGGACATCAGGGGGAGGGGAGACCCAGTACTTC. The chain employs TRBV27 and TRBJ2-5; tentatively, D is TRBD1 or TRBD2 (7 bases each). From germline, CDR1 is MNHEY and CDR2 SMNVEV (reference sequence). Between the trimmed V and J ends, which lost 6 bases and 5 bases, there was a span of 16 bases. The CDR3 runs to 14 residues.

V is TRBV4-1 and J is TRBJ1-1; TRBD1 is a possible D gene (6 bases). Trimming took 4 bases from V and 1 from J, leaving 16 bases between them. Germline V gene lookup returns CDR1 MGHRA and CDR2 YSYEKL. CDR3 length: 16 residues. The CDR3 DNA is TGCGCCAGCAGCCTCAATACGGGACAACCGAACACTGAAGCTTTCTTT. It translates to CASSLNTGQPNTEAFF.

The rearrangement uses TRBV6-1 and TRBJ1-2; D is unresolved. CDR3 size: 14 residues. V lost 3 bases and J lost 3, with 11 bases in between. Germline V gene data show CDR1 as MNHNS and CDR2 as SASEGT. The CDR3 sequence is CASSETISYYGYTF. In nucleotides, the CDR3 is TGTGCCAGCAGTGAGACGATTTCCTACTATGGCTACACCTTC.

This rearrangement joins TRBV7-3 to TRBJ2-5, with no clear D. V lost 5 bases, J lost 2 bases, and 9 bases lay in between. The CDR3 loop spans 13 amino acids. Looked up from germline, CDR1 is SGHTA and CDR2 is FQGTGA. CDR3 amino acids: CASSLSWQETQYF. CDR3 DNA sequence: TGTGCCAGCAGCCTGTCGTGGCAAGAGACCCAGTACTTC. The full variable domain, rest sourced from reference TRBV7-3 and TRBJ2-5, is GAGVSQTPSNKVTEKGKYVELRCDPISGHTALYWYRQSLGQGPEFLIYFQGTGAADDSGLPNDRFFAVRPEGSVSTLKIQRTERGDSAVYLCASSLSWQETQYFGPGTRLLVL.

This rearrangement joins TRBV9 to TRBJ2-2, with TRBD2 matching 8 bases. With 0 bases clipped from V and 5 bases from J, the junction kept 9 bases outside the gene matches. The CDR3 totals 17 residues. Per the germline V gene, CDR1 is SGDLS and CDR2 is YYNGEE. DNA for the CDR3: TGTGCCAGCAGCGTAGTTCCCAGCGGGAGCGCAACCGGGGAGCTGTTTTTT. Its translation is CASSVVPSGSATGELFF.

The chain links TRBV7-8 to TRBJ2-2, with 7 bases aligning to TRBD1. V shed 5 bases and J 0 bases; nucleotides not matched to a gene: 6. The CDR3 contains 16 residues. CDR1 and CDR2 (germline): SGHVS, FQNEAQ. This chain's CDR3 is CASSPDRTSNTGELFF. The CDR3 nucleotides read TGTGCCAGCAGCCCGGACAGGACCTCGAACACCGGGGAGCTGTTTTTT.

The chain joins TRBV5-4 to TRBJ2-7; 11 nucleotides match TRBD2. Trimming removed 3 bases from V and 2 bases from J; junction bases left unmatched: 4. Germline values: CDR1 SGHNT, CDR2 YYREEE (reference sequence). This CDR3 region has 15 residues. Here the CDR3 DNA reads TGTGCCAGCAGCTATGGGACTAGCGGTACCTACGAGCAGTACTTC. Translating it yields CASSYGTSGTYEQYF.

The chain employs TRBV30 and TRBJ2-7, with TRBD2 identical over 14 bases. CDR3 length: 17 residues. Trimming cost V 3 bases and J 4 bases; bases outside gene matches: 11. Germline values: CDR1 GTSNPN, CDR2 SVGIG (reference sequence). CDR3: CAWSLGRGTSGSYEQYF. The CDR3, as DNA: TGTGCCTGGAGCCTGGGGAGGGGGACTAGCGGGAGTTACGAGCAGTACTTC.

The chain joins TRBV5-1 to TRBJ2-2; no firm D call. V was cut by 7 bases and J by 7 bases, with 14 bases left in between. Germline V gene lookup returns CDR1 SGHRS and CDR2 YFSETQ. The CDR3 contains 13 residues. The CDR3 DNA follows: TGCGCCAGCGCCAGGATAGGGCACGGGGAGCTGTTTTTT. This gives the protein CASARIGHGELFF. Using reference TRBV5-1 and TRBJ2-2 for the parts outside the CDR3, the full variable domain is KAGVTQTPRYLIKTRGQQVTLSCSPISGHRSVSWYQQTPGQGLQFLFEYFSETQRNKGNFPGRFSGRQFSNSRSEMNVSTLELGDSALYLCASARIGHGELFFGEGSRLTVL.

The rearrangement uses TRBV27 and TRBJ1-5; D is ambiguous. This CDR3 spans 15 amino acids. The germline V gene encodes CDR1 MNHEY and CDR2 SMNVEV (reference sequence). Deletions cut 6 bases from V and 0 bases from J, with 12 bases between. CDR3 DNA: TGTGCCAGCAGCCTCGCATCTTATAGCAATCAGCCCCAGCATTTT. This translates into CASSLASYSNQPQHF.

This clone showed up just once. The genes are TRBV30 and TRBJ2-1; 11 bases are shared with TRBD2. The CDR3 runs to 20 residues. J was trimmed by 1 base and V by 0 bases; bases with no gene match: 14. Germline V gene lookup returns CDR1 GTSNPN and CDR2 SVGIG (reference sequence). The CDR3 reads CAWSVRGTSGSSVSYNEQFF. The CDR3 DNA follows: TGTGCCTGGAGTGTAAGGGGAACTAGCGGGAGTTCCGTGTCCTACAATGAGCAGTTCTTC. Filled out from reference TRBV30 and TRBJ2-1, the complete variable domain reads SQTIHQWPATLVQPVGSPLSLECTVEGTSNPNLYWYRQAAGRGLQLLFYSVGIGQISSEVPQNLSASRPQDRQFILSSKKLLLSDSGFYLCAWSVRGTSGSSVSYNEQFFGPGTRLTVL.

This clone turned up a few times. This rearrangement joins TRBV2 to TRBJ2-2; weak D call: TRBD2 (6 bases). This CDR3 is built from 12 residues. Germline CDR1 SNHLY, CDR2 FYNNEI. Trimming removed 11 bases from V and 6 bases from J, with 13 bases in between. The CDR3 protein is CAGGSIPGELFF. In DNA, the CDR3 is TGTGCCGGGGGGAGTATTCCCGGGGAGCTGTTTTTT.

The chain combines TRBV16 with TRBJ2-7; TRBD2 aligns across 10 bases. The CDR3 loop spans 16 amino acids. V gave up 2 bases and J gave up 6 bases; unmatched junction bases: 10. Germline values: CDR1 KGHSY, CDR2 FQNENV. CDR3 region: CASSQGLAGVVSEQYF. DNA for the CDR3: TGTGCCAGCAGCCAAGGGCTAGCGGGAGTAGTGAGCGAGCAGTACTTC.

This chain joins TRBV11-2 and TRBJ2-5; D tentatively reads TRBD1 or TRBD2 (6 bases each). Trimming cost V 5 bases and J 4 bases, with 11 bases left between them. This CDR3 is built from 13 residues. CDR1 and CDR2 (germline): SGHAT, FQNNGV. The chain's CDR3 is CASSPGAGETQYF. The CDR3 nucleotides read TGTGCCAGCAGCCCGGGGGCTGGAGAGACCCAGTACTTC.

The chain recombines TRBV28 with TRBJ2-7; 11 nucleotides match TRBD1. The CDR3 spans 15 residues. V was pared by 7 bases and J by 9 bases, with 14 bases of the junction left unmatched. The V gene's germline CDR1 is MDHEN and CDR2 SYDVKM. CDR3 protein: CASNLRGQGAIVQYF. DNA for the CDR3: TGTGCCAGCAACCTCCGCGGACAGGGGGCCATAGTGCAGTACTTC.

The gene calls are TRBV29-1 and TRBJ2-7, with a tentative D call TRBD2 (5 bases). Germline-derived CDR1 and CDR2 are SQVTM and ANQGSEA. V lost 3 bases to trimming and J lost 3 bases, with 9 bases between them. The CDR3 is 12 amino acids. The CDR3 protein is CSVESGNYEQYF. The CDR3 DNA is TGCAGCGTTGAGTCGGGGAACTACGAGCAGTACTTC.

CDR3 protein: CASSSDRVGSPLHF. The CDR3 bases are TGTGCCAGCAGCTCGGACAGGGTGGGTTCACCCCTCCACTTT. J is TRBJ1-6 and V is TRBV11-1, with 8 nucleotides matching TRBD1. Trimming removed 4 bases from V and 9 bases from J; junction bases left unmatched: 5. This CDR3 region has 14 residues. Germline CDR1 SGHAT, CDR2 FQDESV (reference sequence).

V gene TRBV4-1 combines with J gene TRBJ1-1, with unresolved D. Germline CDR1 is MGHRA and CDR2 is YSYEKL. The CDR3 is 13 residues long. V dropped 5 bases and J dropped 9 bases, with 16 bases sitting between them. The CDR3 DNA reads as TGCGCCAGCAGCGAACTGCAAACCCACAAAGCTTTCTTT. Translation: CASSELQTHKAFF.

With regard to this clone: The same CDR3 is also encoded by other DNA sequences in this sample. The chain joins TRBV6-6 to TRBJ1-5; 7 nucleotides agree with TRBD1. Germline V gene sequence: CDR1 MNHNY, CDR2 SVGAGI (reference sequence). The CDR3 loop spans 13 amino acids. The ends lost 5 bases at V and 2 bases at J; junction bases unmatched: 0. DNA of the CDR3: TGTGCCAGCAGTGACAGGGGCAATCAGCCCCAGCATTTT. Translated, it gives CASSDRGNQPQHF.